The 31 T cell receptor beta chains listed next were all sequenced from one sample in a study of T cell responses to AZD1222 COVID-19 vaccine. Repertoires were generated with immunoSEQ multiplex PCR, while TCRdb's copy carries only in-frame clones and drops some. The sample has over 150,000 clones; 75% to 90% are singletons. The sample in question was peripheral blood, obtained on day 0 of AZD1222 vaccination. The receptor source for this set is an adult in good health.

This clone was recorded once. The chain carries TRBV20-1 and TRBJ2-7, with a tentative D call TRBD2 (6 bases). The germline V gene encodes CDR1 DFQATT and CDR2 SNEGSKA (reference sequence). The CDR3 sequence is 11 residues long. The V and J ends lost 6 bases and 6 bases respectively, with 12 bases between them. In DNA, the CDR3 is TGCAGTGCAGGACGGACTACCGAGCAGTACTTC. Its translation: CSAGRTTEQYF.

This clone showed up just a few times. CDR3 amino acids: CASTPGGRGAAGYTF. The CDR3 region has the DNA TGTGCCAGCACCCCGGGTGGCAGGGGAGCCGCTGGCTACACCTTC. The J gene is TRBJ1-2, the V gene TRBV7-2, with a tentative D call TRBD1 (6 bases). Germline CDR1 SGHTA, CDR2 FQGNSA. This CDR3 is 15 amino acids long. Trimming removed 7 bases from V and 7 bases from J, with 22 bases in between.

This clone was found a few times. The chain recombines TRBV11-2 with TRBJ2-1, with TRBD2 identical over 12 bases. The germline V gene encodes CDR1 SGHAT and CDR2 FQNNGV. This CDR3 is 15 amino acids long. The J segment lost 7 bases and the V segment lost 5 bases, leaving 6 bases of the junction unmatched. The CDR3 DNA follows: TGTGCCAGCAGCACCACTAGCGGGAGGTTAAATGAGCAGTTCTTC. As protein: CASSTTSGRLNEQFF.

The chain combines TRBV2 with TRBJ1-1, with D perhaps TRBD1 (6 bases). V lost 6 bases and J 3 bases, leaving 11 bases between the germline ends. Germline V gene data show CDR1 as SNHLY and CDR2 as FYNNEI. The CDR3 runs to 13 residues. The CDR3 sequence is CASRQGRHTEAFF. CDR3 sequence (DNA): TGTGCCAGCAGACAGGGTAGACACACTGAAGCTTTCTTT.

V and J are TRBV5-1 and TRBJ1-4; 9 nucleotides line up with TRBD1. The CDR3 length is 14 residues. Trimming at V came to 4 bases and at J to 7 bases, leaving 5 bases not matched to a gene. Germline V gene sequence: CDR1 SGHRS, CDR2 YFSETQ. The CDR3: CASSLRGQGEKLFF. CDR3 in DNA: TGCGCCAGCAGCCTCAGGGGACAGGGTGAAAAACTGTTTTTT.

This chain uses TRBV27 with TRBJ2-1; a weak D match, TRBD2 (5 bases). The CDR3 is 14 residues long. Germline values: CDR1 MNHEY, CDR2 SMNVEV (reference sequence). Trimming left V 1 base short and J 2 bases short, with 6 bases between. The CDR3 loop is CASSLFGAYNEQFF. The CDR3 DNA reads TGTGCCAGCAGTTTATTCGGGGCCTACAATGAGCAGTTCTTC.

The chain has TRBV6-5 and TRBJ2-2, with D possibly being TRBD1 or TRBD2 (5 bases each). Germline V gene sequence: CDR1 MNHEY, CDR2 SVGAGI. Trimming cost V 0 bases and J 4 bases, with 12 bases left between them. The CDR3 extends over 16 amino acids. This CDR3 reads CASSYSMGVSTGELFF. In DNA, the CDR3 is TGTGCCAGCAGTTACTCGATGGGGGTTAGCACCGGGGAGCTGTTTTTT.

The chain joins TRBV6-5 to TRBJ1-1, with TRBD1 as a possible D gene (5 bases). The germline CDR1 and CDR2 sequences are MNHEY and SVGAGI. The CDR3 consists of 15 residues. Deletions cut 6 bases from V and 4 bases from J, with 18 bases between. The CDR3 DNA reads TGTGCCAGCAGCCCCCGGGACGCGAGGGGCACTGAAGCTTTCTTT. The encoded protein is CASSPRDARGTEAFF.

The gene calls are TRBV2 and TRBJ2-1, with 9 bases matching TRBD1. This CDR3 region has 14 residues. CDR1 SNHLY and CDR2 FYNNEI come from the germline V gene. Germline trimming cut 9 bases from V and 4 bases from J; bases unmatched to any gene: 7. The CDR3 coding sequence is TGTGCCAGATCACCGGGACAGGGTTACAATGAGCAGTTCTTC. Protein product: CARSPGQGYNEQFF.

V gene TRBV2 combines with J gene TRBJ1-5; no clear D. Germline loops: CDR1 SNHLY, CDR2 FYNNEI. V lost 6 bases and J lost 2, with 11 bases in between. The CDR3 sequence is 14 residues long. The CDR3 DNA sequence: TGTGCCAGCAGATCGAACGGCGGCAATCAGCCCCAGCATTTT. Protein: CASRSNGGNQPQHF.

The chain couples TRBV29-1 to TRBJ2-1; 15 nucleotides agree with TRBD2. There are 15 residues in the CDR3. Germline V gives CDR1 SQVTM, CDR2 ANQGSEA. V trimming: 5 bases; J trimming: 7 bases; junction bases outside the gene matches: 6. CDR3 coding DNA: TGCAGCGTTCCAAAAGGACTAGCGGGAGGGAATGAGCAGTTCTTC. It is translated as CSVPKGLAGGNEQFF.

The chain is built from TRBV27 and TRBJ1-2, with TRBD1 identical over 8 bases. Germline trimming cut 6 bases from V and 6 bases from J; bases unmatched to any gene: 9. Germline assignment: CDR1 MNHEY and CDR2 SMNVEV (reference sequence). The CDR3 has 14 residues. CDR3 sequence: CASRSLDRADGYTF. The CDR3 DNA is TGTGCCAGCAGGTCCCTGGACAGGGCGGATGGCTACACCTTC.

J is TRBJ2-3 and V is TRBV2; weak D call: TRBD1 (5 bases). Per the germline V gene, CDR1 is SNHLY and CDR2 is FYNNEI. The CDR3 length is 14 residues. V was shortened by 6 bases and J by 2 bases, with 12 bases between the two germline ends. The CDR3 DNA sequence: TGTGCCAGCAGGGACACAGGACACACAGATACGCAGTATTTT. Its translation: CASRDTGHTDTQYF.

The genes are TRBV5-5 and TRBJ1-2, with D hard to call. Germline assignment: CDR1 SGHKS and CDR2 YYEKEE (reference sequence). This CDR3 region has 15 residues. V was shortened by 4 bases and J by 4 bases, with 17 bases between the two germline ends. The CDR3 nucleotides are TGTGCCAGCAGCCCTAACGACGTGCTCAGCTATGGCTACACCTTC. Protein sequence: CASSPNDVLSYGYTF.

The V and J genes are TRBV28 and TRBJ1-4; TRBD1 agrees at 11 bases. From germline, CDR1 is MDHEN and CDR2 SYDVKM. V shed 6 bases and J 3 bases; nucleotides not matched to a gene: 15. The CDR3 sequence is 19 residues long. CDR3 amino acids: CASSHPSLGQGAANEKLFF. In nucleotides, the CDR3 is TGTGCCAGCAGCCATCCCAGTTTAGGACAGGGGGCCGCTAATGAAAAACTGTTTTTT.

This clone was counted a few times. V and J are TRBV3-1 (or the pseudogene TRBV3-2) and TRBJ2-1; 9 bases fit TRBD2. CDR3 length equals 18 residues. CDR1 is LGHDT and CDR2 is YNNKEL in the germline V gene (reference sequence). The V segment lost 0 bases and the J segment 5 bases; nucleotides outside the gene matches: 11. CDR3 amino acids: CASSQDFGLAGSNNEQFF. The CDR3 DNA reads TGTGCCAGCAGCCAAGATTTCGGGCTAGCGGGGAGTAACAATGAGCAGTTCTTC.

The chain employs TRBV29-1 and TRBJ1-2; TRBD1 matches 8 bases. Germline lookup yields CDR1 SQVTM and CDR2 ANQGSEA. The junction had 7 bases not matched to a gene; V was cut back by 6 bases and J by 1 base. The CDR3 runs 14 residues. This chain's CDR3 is CSVSGQGGNYGYTF. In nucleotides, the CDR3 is TGCAGCGTATCCGGACAGGGTGGTAACTATGGCTACACCTTC.

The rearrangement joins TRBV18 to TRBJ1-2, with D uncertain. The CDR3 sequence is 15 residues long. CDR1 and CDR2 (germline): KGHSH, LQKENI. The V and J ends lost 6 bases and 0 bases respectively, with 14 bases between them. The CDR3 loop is CASSSRLQSNYGYTF. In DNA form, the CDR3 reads TGTGCCAGCTCTAGCCGACTACAGTCTAACTATGGCTACACCTTC.

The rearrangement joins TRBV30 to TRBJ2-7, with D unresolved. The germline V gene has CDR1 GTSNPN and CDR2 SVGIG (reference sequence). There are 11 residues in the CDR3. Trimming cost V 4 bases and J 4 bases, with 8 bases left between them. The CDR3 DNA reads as TGTGCCTGGACCACGGATTACGAGCAGTACTTC. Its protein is CAWTTDYEQYF.

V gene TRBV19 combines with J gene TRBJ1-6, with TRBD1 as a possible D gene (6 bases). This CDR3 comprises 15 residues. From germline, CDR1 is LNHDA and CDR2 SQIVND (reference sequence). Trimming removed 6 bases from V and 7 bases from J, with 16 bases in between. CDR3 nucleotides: TGTGCCAGTAGATCATCAGGACAGTCAAATTCACCCCTCCACTTT. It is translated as CASRSSGQSNSPLHF.

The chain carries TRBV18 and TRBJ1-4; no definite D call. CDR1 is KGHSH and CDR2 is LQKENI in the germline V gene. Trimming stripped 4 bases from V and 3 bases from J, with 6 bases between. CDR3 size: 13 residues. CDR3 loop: CASSQISNEKLFF. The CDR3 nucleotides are TGTGCCAGCTCACAGATATCTAATGAAAAACTGTTTTTT.

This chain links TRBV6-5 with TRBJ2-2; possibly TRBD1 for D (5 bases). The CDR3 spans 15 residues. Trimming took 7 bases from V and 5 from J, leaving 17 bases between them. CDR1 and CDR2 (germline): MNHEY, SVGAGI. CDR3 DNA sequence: TGTGCCAGCATGGATAGGACACATATGACCGGGGAGCTGTTTTTT. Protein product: CASMDRTHMTGELFF.

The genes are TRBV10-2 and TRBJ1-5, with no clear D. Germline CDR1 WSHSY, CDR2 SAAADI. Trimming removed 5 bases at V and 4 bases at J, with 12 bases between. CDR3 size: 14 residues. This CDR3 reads CASSLPGKNQPQHF. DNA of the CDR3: TGCGCCAGCAGTCTACCAGGAAAGAATCAGCCCCAGCATTTT.

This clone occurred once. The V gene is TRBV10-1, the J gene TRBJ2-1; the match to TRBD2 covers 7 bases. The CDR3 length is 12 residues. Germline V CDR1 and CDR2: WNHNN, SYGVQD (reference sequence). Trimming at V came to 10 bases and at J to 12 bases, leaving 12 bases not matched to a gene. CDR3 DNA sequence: TGCGCCATGTGGGAGGGGACCCCGGGGCAGTTCTTC. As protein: CAMWEGTPGQFF.

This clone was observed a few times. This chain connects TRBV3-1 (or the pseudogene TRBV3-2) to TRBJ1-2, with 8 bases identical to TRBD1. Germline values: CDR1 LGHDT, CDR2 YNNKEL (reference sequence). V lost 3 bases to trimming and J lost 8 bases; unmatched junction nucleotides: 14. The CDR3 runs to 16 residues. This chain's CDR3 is CASSHWQGASSRGYTF. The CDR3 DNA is TGTGCCAGCAGCCACTGGCAGGGGGCTTCATCGAGGGGCTACACCTTC.

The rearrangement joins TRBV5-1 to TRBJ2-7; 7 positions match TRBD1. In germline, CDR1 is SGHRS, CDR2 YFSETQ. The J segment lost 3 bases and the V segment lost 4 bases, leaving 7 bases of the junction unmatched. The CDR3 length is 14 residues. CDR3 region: CASSQGQSYYEQYF. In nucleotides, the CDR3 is TGCGCCAGCAGCCAGGGACAGTCGTACTACGAGCAGTACTTC.

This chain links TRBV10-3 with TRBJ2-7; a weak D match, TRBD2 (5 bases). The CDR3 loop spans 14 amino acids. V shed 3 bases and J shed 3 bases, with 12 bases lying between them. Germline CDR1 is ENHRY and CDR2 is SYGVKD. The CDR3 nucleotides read TGTGCCATCAGTGATGCTGAAACTAGCTACGAGCAGTACTTC. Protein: CAISDAETSYEQYF.

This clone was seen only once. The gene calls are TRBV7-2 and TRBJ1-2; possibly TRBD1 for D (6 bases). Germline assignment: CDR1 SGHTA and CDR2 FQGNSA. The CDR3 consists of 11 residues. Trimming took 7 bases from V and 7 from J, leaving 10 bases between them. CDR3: CASTRGGGYTF. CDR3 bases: TGTGCCAGCACCAGGGGAGGTGGCTACACCTTC.

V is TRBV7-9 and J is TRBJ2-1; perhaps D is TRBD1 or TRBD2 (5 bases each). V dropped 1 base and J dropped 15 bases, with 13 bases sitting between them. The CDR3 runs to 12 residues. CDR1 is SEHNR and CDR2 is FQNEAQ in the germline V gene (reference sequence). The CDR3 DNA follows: TGTGCCAGCAGCTTAGGGGCCGGGGACGGGTTCTTC. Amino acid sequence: CASSLGAGDGFF.

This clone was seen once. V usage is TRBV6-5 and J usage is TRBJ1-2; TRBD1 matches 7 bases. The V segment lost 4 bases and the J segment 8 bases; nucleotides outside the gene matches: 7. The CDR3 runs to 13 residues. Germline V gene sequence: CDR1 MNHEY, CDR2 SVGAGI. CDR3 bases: TGTGCCAGCAGTTGGGTAGGGGGCGGCGGCTACACCTTC. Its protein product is CASSWVGGGGYTF.

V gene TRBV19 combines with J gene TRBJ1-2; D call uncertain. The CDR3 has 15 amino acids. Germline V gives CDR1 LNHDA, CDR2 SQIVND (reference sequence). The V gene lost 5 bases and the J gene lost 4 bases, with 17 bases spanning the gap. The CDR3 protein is CASSPEPGSLYGYTF. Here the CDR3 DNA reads TGTGCCAGTAGTCCGGAACCGGGTTCCCTCTATGGCTACACCTTC.